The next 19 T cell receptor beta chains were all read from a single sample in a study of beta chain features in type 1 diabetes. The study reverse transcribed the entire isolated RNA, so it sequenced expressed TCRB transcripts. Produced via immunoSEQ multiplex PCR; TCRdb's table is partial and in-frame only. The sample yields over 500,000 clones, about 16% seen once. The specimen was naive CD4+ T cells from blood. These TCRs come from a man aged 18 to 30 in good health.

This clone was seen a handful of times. The CDR3 DNA is TGTGCCAGCAGCGTAGGTTCAGTAAACTCCTACGAGCAGTACTTC. As protein: CASSVGSVNSYEQYF. The chain couples TRBV9 to TRBJ2-7; D is ambiguous. This CDR3 spans 15 amino acids. Between the trimmed V and J ends, which lost 0 bases and 0 bases, there was a span of 10 bases. Germline V gene lookup returns CDR1 SGDLS and CDR2 YYNGEE.

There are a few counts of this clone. This CDR3 is CASSQASRWADYRGTDTQYF. In DNA form, the CDR3 reads TGTGCCAGCAGCCAAGCTTCTCGATGGGCGGACTACAGGGGGACAGATACGCAGTATTTT. V and J are TRBV4-2 and TRBJ2-3; 8 nucleotides match TRBD1. The CDR3 runs to 20 residues. Germline CDR1 is LGHNA and CDR2 is YNFKEQ. With 1 base clipped from V and 3 bases from J, the junction kept 18 bases outside the gene matches.

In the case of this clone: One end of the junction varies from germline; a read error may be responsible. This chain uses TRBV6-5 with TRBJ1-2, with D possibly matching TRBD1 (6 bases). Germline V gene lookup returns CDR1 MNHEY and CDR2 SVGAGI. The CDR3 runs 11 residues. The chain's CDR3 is CASSSPGHERF. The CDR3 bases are TGTGCCAGCAGTTCGCCGGGACACGAAAGATTC.

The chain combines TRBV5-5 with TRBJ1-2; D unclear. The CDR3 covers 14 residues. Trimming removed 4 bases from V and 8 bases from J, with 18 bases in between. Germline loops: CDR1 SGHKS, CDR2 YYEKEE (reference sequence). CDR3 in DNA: TGTGCCAGCAGCCCAGGTCCGGGTAGGATCGGCTACACCTTC. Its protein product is CASSPGPGRIGYTF.

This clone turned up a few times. The CDR3 is CASSEKGLTGELFF. The CDR3 nucleotides are TGTGCCAGCAGTGAAAAGGGGTTAACCGGGGAGCTGTTTTTT. The chain recombines TRBV2 with TRBJ2-2, with D possibly matching TRBD1 (5 bases). The CDR3 loop spans 14 amino acids. V lost 2 bases and J 5 bases, leaving 9 bases between the germline ends. The germline CDR1 and CDR2 sequences are SNHLY and FYNNEI.

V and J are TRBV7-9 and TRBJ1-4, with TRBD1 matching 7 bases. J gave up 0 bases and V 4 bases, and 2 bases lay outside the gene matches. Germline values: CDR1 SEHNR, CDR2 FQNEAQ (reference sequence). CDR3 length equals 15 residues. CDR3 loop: CASSYQGATNEKLFF. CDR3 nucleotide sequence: TGTGCCAGCAGCTACCAGGGGGCAACTAATGAAAAACTGTTTTTT.

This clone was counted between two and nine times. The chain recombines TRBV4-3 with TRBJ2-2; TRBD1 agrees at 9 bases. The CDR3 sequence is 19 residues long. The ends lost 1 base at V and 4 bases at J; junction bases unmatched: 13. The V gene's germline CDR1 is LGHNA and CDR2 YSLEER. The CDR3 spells CASSQVPPSGTGFTGELFF. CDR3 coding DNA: TGCGCCAGCAGCCAAGTTCCCCCCTCCGGGACAGGGTTCACCGGGGAGCTGTTTTTT.

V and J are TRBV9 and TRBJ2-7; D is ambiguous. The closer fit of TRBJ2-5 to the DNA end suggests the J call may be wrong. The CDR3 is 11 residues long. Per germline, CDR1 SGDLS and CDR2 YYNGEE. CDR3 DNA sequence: TGTGCCAGCAGCGCTAGGGAGACCCAGTACTTC. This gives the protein CASSARETQYF.

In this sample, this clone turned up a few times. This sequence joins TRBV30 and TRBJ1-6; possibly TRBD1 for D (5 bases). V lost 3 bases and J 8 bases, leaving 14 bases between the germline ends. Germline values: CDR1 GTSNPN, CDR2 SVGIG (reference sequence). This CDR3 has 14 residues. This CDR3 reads CAWSRDSLDSPLHF. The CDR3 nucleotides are TGTGCCTGGAGCAGGGATTCTCTGGATTCACCCCTCCACTTT.

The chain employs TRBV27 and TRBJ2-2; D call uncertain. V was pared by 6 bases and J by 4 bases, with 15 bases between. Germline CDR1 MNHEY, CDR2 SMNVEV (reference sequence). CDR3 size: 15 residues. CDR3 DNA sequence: TGTGCCAGCAGGGAAGAGGCTCCCAGCACCGGGGAGCTGTTTTTT. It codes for CASREEAPSTGELFF.

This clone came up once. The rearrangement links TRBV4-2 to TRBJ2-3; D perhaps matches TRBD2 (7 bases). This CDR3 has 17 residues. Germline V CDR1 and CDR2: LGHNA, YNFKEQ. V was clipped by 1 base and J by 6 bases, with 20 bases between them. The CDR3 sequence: CASSQVRGARPSDTQYF. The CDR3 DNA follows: TGTGCCAGCAGCCAAGTTCGGGGGGCCCGTCCCTCGGATACGCAGTATTTT.

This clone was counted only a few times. The CDR3 protein is CSARTLEQYF. In DNA, the CDR3 is TGCAGTGCCCGGACCCTCGAGCAGTACTTC. The chain recombines TRBV20-1 with TRBJ2-7; D is uncertain. This CDR3 has 10 amino acids. Trimming stripped 6 bases from V and 6 bases from J, with 9 bases between. Per the germline V gene, CDR1 is DFQATT and CDR2 is SNEGSKA (reference sequence).

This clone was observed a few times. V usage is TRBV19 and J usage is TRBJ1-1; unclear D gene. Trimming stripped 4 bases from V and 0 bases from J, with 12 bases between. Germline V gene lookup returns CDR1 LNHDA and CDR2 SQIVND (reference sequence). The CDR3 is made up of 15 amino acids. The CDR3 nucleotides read TGTGCCAGTAGTACAGCCATTAGGTTGAACACTGAAGCTTTCTTT. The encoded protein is CASSTAIRLNTEAFF. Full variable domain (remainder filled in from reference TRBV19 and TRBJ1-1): DGGITQSPKYLFRKEGQNVTLSCEQNLNHDAMYWYRQDPGQGLRLIYYSQIVNDFQKGDIAEGYSVSREKKESFPLTVTSAQKNPTAFYLCASSTAIRLNTEAFFGQGTRLTVV.

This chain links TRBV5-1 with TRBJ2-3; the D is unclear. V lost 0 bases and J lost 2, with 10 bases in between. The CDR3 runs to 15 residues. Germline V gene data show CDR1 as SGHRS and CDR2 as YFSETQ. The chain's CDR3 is CASSLVRLNTDTQYF. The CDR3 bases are TGCGCCAGCAGCTTGGTTAGACTGAACACAGATACGCAGTATTTT.

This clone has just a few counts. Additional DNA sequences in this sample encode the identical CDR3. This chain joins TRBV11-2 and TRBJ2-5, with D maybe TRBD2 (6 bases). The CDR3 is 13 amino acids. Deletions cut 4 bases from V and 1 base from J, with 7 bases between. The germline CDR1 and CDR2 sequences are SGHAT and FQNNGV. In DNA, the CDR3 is TGTGCCAGCAGCTCGGGACTCCAAGAGACCCAGTACTTC. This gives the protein CASSSGLQETQYF.

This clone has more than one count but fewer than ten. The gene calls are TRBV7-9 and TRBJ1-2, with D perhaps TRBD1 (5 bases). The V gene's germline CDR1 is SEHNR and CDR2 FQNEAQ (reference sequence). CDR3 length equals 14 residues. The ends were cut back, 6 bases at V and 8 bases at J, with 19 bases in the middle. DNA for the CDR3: TGTGCCAGCAGTGAGAGGACAAAAACTATGGGCTACACCTTC. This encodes CASSERTKTMGYTF.

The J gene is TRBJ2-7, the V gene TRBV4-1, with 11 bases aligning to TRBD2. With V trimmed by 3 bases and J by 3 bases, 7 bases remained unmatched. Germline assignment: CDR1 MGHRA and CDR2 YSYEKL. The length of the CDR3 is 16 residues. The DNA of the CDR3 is TGCGCCAGCAGCCAGTTACTAGCGGGAGCCTACTACGAGCAGTACTTC. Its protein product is CASSQLLAGAYYEQYF.

This CDR3 reads CAWGPSGTGGYTF. CDR3 nucleotides: TGTGCCTGGGGGCCCTCGGGGACAGGTGGCTACACCTTC. This chain connects TRBV30 to TRBJ1-2; 8 bases map to TRBD1. The CDR3 is 13 residues long. The junction had 9 bases not matched to a gene; V was cut back by 5 bases and J by 7 bases. Germline-derived CDR1 and CDR2 are GTSNPN and SVGIG (reference sequence).

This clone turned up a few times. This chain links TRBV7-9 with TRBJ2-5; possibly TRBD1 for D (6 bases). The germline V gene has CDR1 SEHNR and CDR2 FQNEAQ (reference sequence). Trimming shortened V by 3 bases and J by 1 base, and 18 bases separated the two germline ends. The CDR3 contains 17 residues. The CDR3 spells CASSFPRQVAFQETQYF. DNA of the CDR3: TGTGCCAGCAGCTTCCCCCGACAGGTGGCATTCCAAGAGACCCAGTACTTC.